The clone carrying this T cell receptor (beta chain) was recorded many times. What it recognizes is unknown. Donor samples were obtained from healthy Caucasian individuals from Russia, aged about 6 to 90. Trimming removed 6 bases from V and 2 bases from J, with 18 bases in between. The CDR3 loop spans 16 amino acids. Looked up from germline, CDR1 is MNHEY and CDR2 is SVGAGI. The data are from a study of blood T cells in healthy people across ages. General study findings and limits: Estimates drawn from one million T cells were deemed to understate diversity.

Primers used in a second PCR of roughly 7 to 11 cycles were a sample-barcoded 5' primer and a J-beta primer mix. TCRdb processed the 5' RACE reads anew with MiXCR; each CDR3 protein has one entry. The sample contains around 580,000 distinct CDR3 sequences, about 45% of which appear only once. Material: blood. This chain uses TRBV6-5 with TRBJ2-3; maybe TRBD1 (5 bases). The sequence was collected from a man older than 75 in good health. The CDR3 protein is CASRSTATIFTDTQYF. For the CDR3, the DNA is TGTGCCAGCAGATCGACAGCTACCATCTTCACAGATACGCAGTATTTT.